Below, 9 T cell receptor beta chains from the same sample are listed, as sequenced in a study of beta chain features in type 1 diabetes. Expressed TCRB transcripts were sequenced because the isolated RNA had all been reverse transcribed beforehand. Sequencing was performed with immunoSEQ multiplex PCR; in TCRdb, only in-frame clones are kept and a portion is missing. Of under 500,000 clones listed, 30% are singletons. The source material was naive CD4+ T cells from blood. These receptors were obtained from a man aged 18-30 years in good health.

The V gene is TRBV4-3, the J gene TRBJ1-5; D perhaps matches TRBD1 (5 bases). Between the trimmed V and J ends, which lost 5 bases and 2 bases, there was a span of 13 bases. This CDR3 contains 15 residues. Germline V lookup: CDR1 LGHNA, CDR2 YSLEER. The CDR3 DNA sequence: TGCGCCAGCAGCGTGGTTTTAGGGGGCAATCAGCCCCAGCATTTT. Amino acids: CASSVVLGGNQPQHF.

This clone came up a few times. The genes are TRBV28 and TRBJ2-3; D uncertain. Germline-derived CDR1 and CDR2 are MDHEN and SYDVKM. The CDR3 runs 16 residues. V was shortened by 4 bases and J by 0 bases, with 14 bases between the two germline ends. CDR3 region: CASSSPGSGSTDTQYF. DNA for the CDR3: TGTGCCAGCAGTTCCCCTGGCAGTGGGAGCACAGATACGCAGTATTTT. Full variable domain (remainder filled in from reference TRBV28 and TRBJ2-3): DVKVTQSSRYLVKRTGEKVFLECVQDMDHENMFWYRQDPGLGLRLIYFSYDVKMKEKGDIPEGYSVSREKKERFSLILESASTNQTSMYLCASSSPGSGSTDTQYFGPGTRLTVL.

V and J are TRBV5-1 and TRBJ2-3; 8 bases line up with TRBD2. The germline V gene has CDR1 SGHRS and CDR2 YFSETQ. The CDR3 contains 15 residues. Trimming cost V 3 bases and J 2 bases; bases outside gene matches: 5. CDR3 nucleotide sequence: TGCGCCAGCAGCTCCGGACTAGCCTTCACAGATACGCAGTATTTT. It specifies CASSSGLAFTDTQYF.

The chain uses TRBV28 and TRBJ1-2; D is ambiguous. Germline assignment: CDR1 MDHEN and CDR2 SYDVKM. Trimming took 6 bases from V and 8 from J, leaving 10 bases between them. The CDR3 is made up of 11 amino acids. In DNA, the CDR3 is TGTGCCAGCAGCGACCGCAGGGGCTACACCTTC. Amino acids: CASSDRRGYTF.

This clone was counted a few times. The rearrangement joins TRBV25-1 to TRBJ2-5; the match to TRBD1 covers 7 bases. The trim removed 1 base at V and 4 bases at J, leaving 6 bases unmatched. The CDR3 is 15 residues long. The germline CDR1 and CDR2 sequences are MGHDK and SYGVNS. Written as DNA, the CDR3 is TGTGCCAGCAGTGAATGGCTCGGGACAGTAGAGACCCAGTACTTC. Its translation: CASSEWLGTVETQYF.

This rearrangement joins TRBV5-1 to TRBJ2-5; D remains ambiguous. Trimming shortened V by 4 bases and J by 5 bases, and 12 bases separated the two germline ends. CDR1 is SGHRS and CDR2 is YFSETQ in the germline V gene. The CDR3 has 13 amino acids. As DNA, the CDR3 is TGCGCCAGCAGCGTGGATTTGAGGGAGACCCAGTACTTC. It yields the protein CASSVDLRETQYF.

The chain combines TRBV28 with TRBJ1-2, with D possibly matching TRBD1 (5 bases). V was shortened by 4 bases and J by 14 bases, with 14 bases between the two germline ends. The CDR3 loop spans 11 amino acids. Germline loops: CDR1 MDHEN, CDR2 SYDVKM. DNA for the CDR3: TGTGCCAGCAGTTACAGGTCGAAGAAGACCTTC. Its protein is CASSYRSKKTF.

There are a few counts of this clone. J is TRBJ1-3 and V is TRBV30; D gene unclear. Per germline, CDR1 GTSNPN and CDR2 SVGIG (reference sequence). Trimming left V 4 bases short and J 0 bases short, with 4 bases between. This CDR3 has 12 amino acids. CDR3 DNA sequence: TGTGCCTGGACGTCCTCTGGAAACACCATATATTTT. Translating gives CAWTSSGNTIYF. Drawing the rest from reference TRBV30 and TRBJ1-3, the complete variable domain is SQTIHQWPATLVQPVGSPLSLECTVEGTSNPNLYWYRQAAGRGLQLLFYSVGIGQISSEVPQNLSASRPQDRQFILSSKKLLLSDSGFYLCAWTSSGNTIYFGEGSWLTVV.

The V gene is TRBV7-9, the J gene TRBJ2-1, with D possibly matching TRBD1 (6 bases). V gave up 2 bases and J gave up 0 bases, with 11 bases separating them. CDR3 length: 16 amino acids. CDR1 and CDR2 from the germline V gene are SEHNR and FQNEAQ (reference sequence). This CDR3 is CASSLNLGGSYNEQFF. The CDR3 DNA sequence: TGTGCCAGCAGCTTAAATCTAGGGGGCTCCTACAATGAGCAGTTCTTC.